One sample yielded the 3 T cell receptor beta chains listed below, sequenced in a study of shared clonotypes between healthy human individuals (TCRdb year 2020). Library preparation employed the immunoSEQ multiplex PCR assay. TCRdb took over this immuneACCESS table, retaining in-frame rearrangements with V and J assigned. Such tables are incomplete; in checked studies, under half of the missing clones stem from an unresolved V gene, and the remainder is unexplained. The sample table lists about 2 million clones, 90% to 95% of them with a count of one. The ten top clones hold 0.13% of the sample. Material for sequencing was naive CD4+ T cells sorted from blood. The cell subset or site label, as the study defines it: CD45RA+ positively selected. The origin of the receptors is a man aged 18 to 30 in good health.

V gene TRBV5-1 combines with J gene TRBJ2-5; D uncertain. Germline V lookup: CDR1 SGHRS, CDR2 YFSETQ. This CDR3 has 14 amino acids. V was trimmed by 6 bases and J by 3 bases, leaving 15 bases between them. CDR3 bases: TGCGCCAGCAAAGGCACATCCTCCAAAGAGACCCAGTACTTC. This codes for CASKGTSSKETQYF.

Comment on this clone: This CDR3 is also generated by other DNA sequences in the sample. The V gene is TRBV2, the J gene TRBJ1-3; D gene uncertain. Germline values: CDR1 SNHLY, CDR2 FYNNEI. V was pared by 2 bases and J by 0 bases, with 5 bases between. The CDR3 covers 14 residues. The CDR3 region is CASSESRSGNTIYF. Here the CDR3 DNA reads TGTGCCAGCAGTGAATCCCGCTCTGGAAACACCATATATTTT.

The chain combines TRBV11-2 with TRBJ2-3; 8 bases match TRBD1. The germline CDR1 and CDR2 sequences are SGHAT and FQNNGV. This CDR3 comprises 17 residues. V dropped 4 bases and J dropped 10; count of bases not matched to a gene: 19. CDR3 coding DNA: TGTGCCAGCAGCTCAGGACAGGGCCCCGGCTCGGGGGCTCCGCAGTATTTT. It yields the protein CASSSGQGPGSGAPQYF.